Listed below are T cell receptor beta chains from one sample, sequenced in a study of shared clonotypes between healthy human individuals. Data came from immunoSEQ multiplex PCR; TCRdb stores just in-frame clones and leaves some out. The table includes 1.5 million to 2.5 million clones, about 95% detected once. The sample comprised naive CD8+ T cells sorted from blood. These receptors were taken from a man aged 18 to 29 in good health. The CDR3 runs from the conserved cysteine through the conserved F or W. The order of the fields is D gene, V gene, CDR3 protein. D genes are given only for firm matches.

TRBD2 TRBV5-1 CASSWGGSYNEQFF
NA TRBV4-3 CASSQDSSGRPYNEQFF
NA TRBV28 CASSVAGDQPQHF
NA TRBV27 CASSLRLSWDEQYF
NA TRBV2 CASSEPLSNQPQHF
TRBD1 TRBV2 CASSAGGFYEQYF
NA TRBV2 CASSEMSADEAFF
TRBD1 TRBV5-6 CASRLRDRQTGELFF
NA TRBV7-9 CASSFGGGEQYF
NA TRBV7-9 CASSLVGGKSVTETQYF
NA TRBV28 CASTLDPTEPQHF
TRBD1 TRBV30 CAWSLQGSYQPQHF
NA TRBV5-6 CASSAFPALSTYNSPLHF
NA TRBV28 CASGISYEQYF
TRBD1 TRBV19 CASSIGDSYEQYF
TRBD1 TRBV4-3 CASSRLTGTGVDGYTF
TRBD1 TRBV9 CASSEYSGTVTEAFF
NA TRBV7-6 CASSLGAGDYEQYF
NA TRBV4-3 CASSTWDGLLPLHF
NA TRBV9 CASSVEATQPSYEQYF
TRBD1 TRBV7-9 CASSGQGLGKNIQYF
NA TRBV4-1 CASSQGTTSYEQYF
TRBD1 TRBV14 CASSQDRQGAYEQYF
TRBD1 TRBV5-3 CARSCEQGRDYGYTF
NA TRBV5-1 CASSLQSRRQACNQPQHF
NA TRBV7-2 CASSLSSGPRSYEQYF
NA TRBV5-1 CASSPFYEQYF
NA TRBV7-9 CASSSPLRGVTETQYF